A single T cell receptor (beta chain) is shown here with its context. The antigen remains unidentified. Sorted subsets were amplified in replicate PCRs using approximately 0.2 ug DNA, some 31,000 T cell genomes. The data were produced by immunoSEQ multiplex PCR, yet TCRdb's version contains in-frame clones alone and is incomplete. The top ten hold 0.4% to 0.45% of the sample, which has about 1.5 million clones, approximately 98% seen once. This record comes from a study of shared clonotypes between healthy human individuals. The overall study: Plates per donor: three CD4 naive, three CD4 memory, two CD8 naive, one CD8 memory. Study results and limitations: Several donors held approximately 4.6% of naive CD4 clonotypes in common. Genetic and exposure-history diversity was limited by the small donor number.

The sample taken for sequencing was naive CD4+ T cells sorted from blood. Subset defined: CD45RA+ positively selected. The receptor was derived from a man younger than 45 in good health.

CDR3: CASSFVGETQYF. CDR3 nucleotide sequence: TGTGCCAGCAGCTTCGTGGGGGAGACCCAGTACTTC. The chain joins TRBV5-4 to TRBJ2-5; no firm D call. Germline CDR1 is SGHNT and CDR2 is YYREEE (reference sequence). V lost 2 bases, J lost 5 bases, and 7 bases lay in between. The CDR3 covers 12 residues. The whole variable domain, filled in from reference TRBV5-4 and TRBJ2-5, reads ETGVTQSPTHLIKTRGQQVTLRCSSQSGHNTVSWYQQALGQGPQFIFQYYREEENGRGNFPPRFSGLQFPNYSSELNVNALELDDSALYLCASSFVGETQYFGPGTRLLVL.